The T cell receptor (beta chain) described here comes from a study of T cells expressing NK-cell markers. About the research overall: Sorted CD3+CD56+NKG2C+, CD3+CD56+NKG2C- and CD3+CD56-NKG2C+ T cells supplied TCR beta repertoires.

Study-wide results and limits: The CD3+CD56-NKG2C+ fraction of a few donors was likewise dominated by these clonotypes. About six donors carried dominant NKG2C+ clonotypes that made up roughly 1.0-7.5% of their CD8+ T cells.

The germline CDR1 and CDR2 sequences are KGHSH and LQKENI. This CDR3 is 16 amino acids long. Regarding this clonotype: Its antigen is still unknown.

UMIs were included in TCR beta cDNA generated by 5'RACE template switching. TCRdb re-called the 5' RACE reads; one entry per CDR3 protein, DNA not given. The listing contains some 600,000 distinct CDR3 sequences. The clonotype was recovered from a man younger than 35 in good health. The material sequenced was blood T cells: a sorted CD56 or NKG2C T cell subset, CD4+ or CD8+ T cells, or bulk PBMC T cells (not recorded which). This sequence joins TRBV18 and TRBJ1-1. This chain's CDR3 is CASSRLGARGNTEAFF.